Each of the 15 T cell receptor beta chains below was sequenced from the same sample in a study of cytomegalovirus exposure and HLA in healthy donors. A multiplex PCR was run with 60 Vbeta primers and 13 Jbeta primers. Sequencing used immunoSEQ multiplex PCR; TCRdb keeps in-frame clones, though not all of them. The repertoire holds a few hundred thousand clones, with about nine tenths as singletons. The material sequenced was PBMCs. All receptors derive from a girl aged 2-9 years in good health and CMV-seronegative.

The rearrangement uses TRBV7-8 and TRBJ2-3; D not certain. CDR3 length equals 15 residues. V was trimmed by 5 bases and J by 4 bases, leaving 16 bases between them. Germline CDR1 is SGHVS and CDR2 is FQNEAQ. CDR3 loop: CASSELILFSDTQYF. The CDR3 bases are TGTGCCAGCAGCGAACTAATCCTGTTCTCAGATACGCAGTATTTT.

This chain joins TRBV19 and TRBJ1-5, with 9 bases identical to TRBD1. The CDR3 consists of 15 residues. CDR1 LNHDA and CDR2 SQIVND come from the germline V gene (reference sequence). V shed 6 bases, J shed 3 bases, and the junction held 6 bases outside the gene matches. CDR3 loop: CASSMGQGPNQPQHF. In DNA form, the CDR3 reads TGTGCCAGTAGCATGGGACAGGGTCCCAATCAGCCCCAGCATTTT.

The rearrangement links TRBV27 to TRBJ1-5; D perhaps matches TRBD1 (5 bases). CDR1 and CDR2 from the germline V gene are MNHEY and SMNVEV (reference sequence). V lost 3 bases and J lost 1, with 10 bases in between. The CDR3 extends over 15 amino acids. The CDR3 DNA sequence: TGTGCCAGCAGTTTTCAGGGTTCGAGCAATCAGCCCCAGCATTTT. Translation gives CASSFQGSSNQPQHF.

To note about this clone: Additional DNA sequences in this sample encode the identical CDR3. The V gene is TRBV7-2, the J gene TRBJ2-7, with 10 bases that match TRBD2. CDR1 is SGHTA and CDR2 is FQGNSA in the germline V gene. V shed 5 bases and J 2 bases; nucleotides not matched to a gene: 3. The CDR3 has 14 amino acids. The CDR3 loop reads CASSPTSGAYEQYF. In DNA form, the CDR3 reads TGTGCCAGCAGCCCAACTAGCGGGGCCTACGAGCAGTACTTC.

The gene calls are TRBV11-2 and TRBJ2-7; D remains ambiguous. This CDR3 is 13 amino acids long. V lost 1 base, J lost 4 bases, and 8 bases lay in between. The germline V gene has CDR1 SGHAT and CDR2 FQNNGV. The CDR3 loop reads CASSLGPYYEQYF. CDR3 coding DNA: TGTGCCAGCAGCTTAGGTCCCTATTACGAGCAGTACTTC.

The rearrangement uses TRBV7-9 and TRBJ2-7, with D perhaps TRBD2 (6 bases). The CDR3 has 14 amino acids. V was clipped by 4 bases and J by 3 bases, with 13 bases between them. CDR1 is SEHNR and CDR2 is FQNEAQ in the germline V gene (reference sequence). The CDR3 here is CASSSPGVFYEQYF. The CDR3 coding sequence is TGTGCCAGCAGCTCCCCGGGGGTTTTCTACGAGCAGTACTTC.

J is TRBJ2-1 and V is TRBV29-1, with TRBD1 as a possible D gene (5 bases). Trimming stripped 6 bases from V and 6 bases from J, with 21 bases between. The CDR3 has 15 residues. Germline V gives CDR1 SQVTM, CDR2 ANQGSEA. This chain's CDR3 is CSVPLSLGPGNEQFF. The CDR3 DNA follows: TGCAGCGTCCCACTAAGTCTGGGGCCGGGCAATGAGCAGTTCTTC.

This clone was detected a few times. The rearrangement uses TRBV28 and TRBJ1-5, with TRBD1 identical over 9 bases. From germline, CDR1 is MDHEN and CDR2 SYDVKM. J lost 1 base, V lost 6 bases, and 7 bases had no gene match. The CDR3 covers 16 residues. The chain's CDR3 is CASSRTGGRSNQPQHF. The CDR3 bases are TGTGCCAGCAGCCGTACAGGGGGCCGGAGCAATCAGCCCCAGCATTTT.

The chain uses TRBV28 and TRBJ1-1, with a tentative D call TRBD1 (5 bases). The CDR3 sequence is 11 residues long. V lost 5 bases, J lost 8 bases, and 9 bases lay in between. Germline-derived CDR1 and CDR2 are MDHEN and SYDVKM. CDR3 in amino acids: CASSHDREAFF. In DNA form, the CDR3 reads TGTGCCAGCAGTCACGACAGAGAAGCTTTCTTT.

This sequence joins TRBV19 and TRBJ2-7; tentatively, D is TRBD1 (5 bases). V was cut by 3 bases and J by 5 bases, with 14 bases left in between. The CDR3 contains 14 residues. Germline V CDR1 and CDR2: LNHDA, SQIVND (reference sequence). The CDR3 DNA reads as TGTGCCAGTAGTATTGTGGCAGGGTCCCACGAGCAGTACTTC. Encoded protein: CASSIVAGSHEQYF.

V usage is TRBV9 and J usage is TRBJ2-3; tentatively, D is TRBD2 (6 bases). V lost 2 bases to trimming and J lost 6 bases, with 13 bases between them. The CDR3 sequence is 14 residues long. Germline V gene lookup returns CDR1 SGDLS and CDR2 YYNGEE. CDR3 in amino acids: CASSVTDYPDTQYF. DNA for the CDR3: TGTGCCAGCAGCGTGACGGACTACCCCGATACGCAGTATTTT.

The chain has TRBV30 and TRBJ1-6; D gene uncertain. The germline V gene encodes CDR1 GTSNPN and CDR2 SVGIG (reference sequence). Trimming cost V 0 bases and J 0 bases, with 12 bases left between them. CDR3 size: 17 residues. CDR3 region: CAWSVRVGSSYNSPLHF. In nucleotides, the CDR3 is TGTGCCTGGAGTGTACGGGTAGGAAGCTCCTATAATTCACCCCTCCACTTT.

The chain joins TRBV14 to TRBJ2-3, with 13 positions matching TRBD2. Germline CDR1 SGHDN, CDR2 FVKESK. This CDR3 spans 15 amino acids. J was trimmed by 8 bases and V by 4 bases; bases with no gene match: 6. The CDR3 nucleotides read TGTGCCAGCAGCCTAAGACTAGCGGGAGGAGGTACGCAGTATTTT. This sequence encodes CASSLRLAGGGTQYF.

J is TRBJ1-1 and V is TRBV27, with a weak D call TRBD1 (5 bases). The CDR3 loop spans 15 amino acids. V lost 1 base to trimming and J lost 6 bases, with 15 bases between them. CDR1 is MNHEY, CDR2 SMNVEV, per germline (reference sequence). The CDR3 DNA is TGTGCCAGCAGTTTATTGGGACGGGGACTGTCTGAAGCTTTCTTT. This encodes CASSLLGRGLSEAFF.

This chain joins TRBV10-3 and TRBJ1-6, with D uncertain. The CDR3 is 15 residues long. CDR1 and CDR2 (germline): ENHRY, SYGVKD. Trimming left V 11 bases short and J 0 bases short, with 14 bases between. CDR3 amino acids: CAAGSESSYNSPLHF. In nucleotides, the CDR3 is TGTGCCGCTGGAAGCGAGAGCTCCTATAATTCACCCCTCCACTTT.